This TCR beta chain was identified during a study of T-cell reconstitution after alpha-beta-depleted transplantation in children. This clonotype was detected ten times or more. The CDR3 runs 12 residues. Per germline, CDR1 MNHEY and CDR2 SMNVEV (reference sequence). With 3 bases removed from V and 5 bases from J, the gap between germline ends came to 8 bases. As it was prepared, the TCRbeta library received unique molecular identifiers. Via MiXCR, TCRdb re-called the PCR reads, giving one row per CDR3 protein. The sample lists roughly 300,000 distinct CDR3 sequences, approximately 10% occurring once. Material: peripheral blood, obtained 180 days after TCRalphabeta/CD19-depleted stem cell transplant. The chain recombines TRBV27 with TRBJ2-7; D call uncertain. This TCR derives from a male patient between 2 and 15 years old who had a stem cell transplant for chronic granulomatous disease, so the T cells may come from the graft donor. The CDR3 region has the DNA TGTGCCAGCAGTTTCATGGGAAACGAGCAGTACTTC. Amino acid sequence: CASSFMGNEQYF.